The 6 T cell receptor beta chains below all came from one sample that was sequenced in a study of T cell repertoires in cytomegalovirus infection. TCRdb redid the calling of the reads with MiXCR, one entry per CDR3 protein. Here the sample spans about 920,000 distinct CDR3 sequences, less than 40% being singletons. No cognate antigen is known for these TCRs. The sample consisted of cultured CD8+ T cells from PBMCs, taken from culture after CMV antigen stimulation. These receptors all come from a human donor in good health (CMV status not recorded). Some clones in this sample may be carry-over from other donors' samples.

V usage is TRBV30 and J usage is TRBJ1-1; the match to TRBD1 covers 8 bases. CDR3 length: 13 residues. Per the germline V gene, CDR1 is GTSNPN and CDR2 is SVGIG (reference sequence). V lost 4 bases and J lost 1; bases outside the gene matches: 2. The CDR3 is CAWMGTGNTEAFF. In nucleotides, the CDR3 is TGTGCCTGGATGGGGACAGGGAACACTGAAGCTTTCTTT.

The chain employs TRBV10-3 and TRBJ1-2, with D possibly matching TRBD1 (6 bases). The CDR3 spans 13 residues. Germline CDR1 ENHRY, CDR2 SYGVKD. The V end lost 9 bases, the J end lost 5 bases, and 16 bases lay between the germline ends. CDR3: CAIFGQSGYGYTF. The CDR3 region has the DNA TGTGCCATTTTTGGACAGTCAGGTTATGGCTACACCTTC.

The sample holds a few counts of this clonotype. The chain combines TRBV6-5 with TRBJ2-3, with D perhaps given as TRBD1 or TRBD2 (5 bases each). CDR3 size: 13 residues. Looked up from germline, CDR1 is MNHEY and CDR2 is SVGAGI. Trimming took off 4 bases at V and 8 bases at J, with 13 bases between the two ends. The CDR3 bases are TGTGCCAGCAGTTCATCGGGGCACGGTACGCAGTATTTT. It yields the protein CASSSSGHGTQYF.

The genes are TRBV7-6 and TRBJ2-1; D is uncertain. Germline CDR1 and CDR2: SGHVS and FNYEAQ. Trimming took 5 bases from V and 9 from J, leaving 8 bases between them. The CDR3 extends over 11 amino acids. CDR3: CASSPLVEQFF. CDR3 nucleotides: TGTGCCAGCAGCCCTTTGGTTGAGCAGTTCTTC.

This clonotype has only a few counts. The gene calls are TRBV28 and TRBJ2-3; 10 bases are a match to TRBD2. The CDR3 loop spans 17 amino acids. Germline V gene sequence: CDR1 MDHEN, CDR2 SYDVKM. Trimming cost V 3 bases and J 5 bases; bases outside gene matches: 11. CDR3 nucleotides: TGTGCCAGCAGTTTCCCTCGGGGTAGCGGGGGGCTAGATACGCAGTATTTT. It translates to CASSFPRGSGGLDTQYF.

This clonotype was detected only a few times. The rearrangement uses TRBV18 and TRBJ2-1, with 8 bases aligning to TRBD1. Germline CDR1 KGHSH, CDR2 LQKENI. This CDR3 has 15 residues. Unmatched junction bases numbered 7, after V lost 6 bases and J lost 3 bases. The DNA of the CDR3 is TGTGCCAGCTCCCGACCAGGGGGCATCTACAATGAGCAGTTCTTC. This sequence encodes CASSRPGGIYNEQFF.